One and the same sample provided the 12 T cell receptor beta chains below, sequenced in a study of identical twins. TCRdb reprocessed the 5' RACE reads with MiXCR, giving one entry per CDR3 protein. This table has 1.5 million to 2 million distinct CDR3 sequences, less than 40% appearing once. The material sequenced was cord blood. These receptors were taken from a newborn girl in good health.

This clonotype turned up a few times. This chain's CDR3 is CAPDGGTDTQYF. CDR3 sequence (DNA): TGCGCCCCGGACGGAGGCACAGATACGCAGTATTTT. The chain links TRBV20-1 to TRBJ2-3; D remains unclear. This CDR3 has 12 amino acids. Germline CDR1 reads DFQATT; CDR2 reads SNEGSKA (reference sequence).

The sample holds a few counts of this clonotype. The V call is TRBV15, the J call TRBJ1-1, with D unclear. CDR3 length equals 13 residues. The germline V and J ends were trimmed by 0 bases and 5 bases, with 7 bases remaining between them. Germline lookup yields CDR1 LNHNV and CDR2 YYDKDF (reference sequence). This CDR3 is CATSRDHGTEAFF. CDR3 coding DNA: TGTGCCACCAGCAGAGATCATGGTACTGAAGCTTTCTTT.

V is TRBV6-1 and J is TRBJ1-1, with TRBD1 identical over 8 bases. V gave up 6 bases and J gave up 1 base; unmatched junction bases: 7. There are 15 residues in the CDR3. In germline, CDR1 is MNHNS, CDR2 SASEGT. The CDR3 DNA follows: TGTGCCAGCAGGGCCGGACAGGGTTCGAACACTGAAGCTTTCTTT. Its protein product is CASRAGQGSNTEAFF.

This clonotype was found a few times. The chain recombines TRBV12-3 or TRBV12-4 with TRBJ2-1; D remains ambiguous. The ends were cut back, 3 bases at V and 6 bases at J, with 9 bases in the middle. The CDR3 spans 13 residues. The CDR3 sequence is CASSFSALNEQFF. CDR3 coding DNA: TGTGCCAGCAGTTTCTCGGCCCTCAATGAGCAGTTCTTC.

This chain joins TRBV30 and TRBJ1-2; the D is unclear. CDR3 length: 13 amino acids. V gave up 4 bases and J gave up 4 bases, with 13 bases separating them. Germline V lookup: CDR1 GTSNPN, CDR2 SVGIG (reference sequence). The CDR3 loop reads CAWIWTGSYGYTF. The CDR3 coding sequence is TGTGCCTGGATCTGGACGGGTTCCTATGGCTACACCTTC.

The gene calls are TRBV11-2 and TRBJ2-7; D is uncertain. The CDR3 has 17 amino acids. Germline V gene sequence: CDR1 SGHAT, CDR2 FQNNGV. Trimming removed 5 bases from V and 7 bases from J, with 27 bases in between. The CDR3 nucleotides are TGTGCCAGCAGCCAATCCACACGTTTATTGACCTACAATGAGCAGTACTTC. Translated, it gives CASSQSTRLLTYNEQYF.

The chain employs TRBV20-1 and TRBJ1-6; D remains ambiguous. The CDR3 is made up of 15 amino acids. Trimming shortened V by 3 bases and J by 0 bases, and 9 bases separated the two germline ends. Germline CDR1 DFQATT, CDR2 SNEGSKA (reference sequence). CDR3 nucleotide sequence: TGCAGTGCTAGGGCGGAGAGCTCCTATAATTCACCCCTCCACTTT. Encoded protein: CSARAESSYNSPLHF.

The CDR3, as DNA: TGTGCCAGCAGCCTTGATAGTGGACAGTATGGCTACACCTTC. Translation: CASSLDSGQYGYTF. V gene TRBV3-1 combines with J gene TRBJ1-2; D perhaps matches TRBD1 (6 bases). Trimming stripped 4 bases from V and 5 bases from J, with 14 bases between. Germline V lookup: CDR1 LGHDT, CDR2 YNNKEL (reference sequence). The length of the CDR3 is 14 residues.

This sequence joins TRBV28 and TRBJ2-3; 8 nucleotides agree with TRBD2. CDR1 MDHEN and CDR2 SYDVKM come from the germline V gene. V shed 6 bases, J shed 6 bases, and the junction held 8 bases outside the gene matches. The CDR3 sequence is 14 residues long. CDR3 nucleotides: TGTGCCAGCAGCCCAGCGGGAGCTGGGGATACGCAGTATTTT. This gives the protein CASSPAGAGDTQYF.

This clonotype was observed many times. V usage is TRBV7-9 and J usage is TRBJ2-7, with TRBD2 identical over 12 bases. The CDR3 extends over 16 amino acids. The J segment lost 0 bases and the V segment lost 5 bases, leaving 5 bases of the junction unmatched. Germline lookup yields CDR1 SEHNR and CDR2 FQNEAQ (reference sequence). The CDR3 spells CASSLRTSGASYEQYF. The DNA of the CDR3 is TGTGCCAGCAGCCTACGGACTAGCGGGGCCTCCTACGAGCAGTACTTC.

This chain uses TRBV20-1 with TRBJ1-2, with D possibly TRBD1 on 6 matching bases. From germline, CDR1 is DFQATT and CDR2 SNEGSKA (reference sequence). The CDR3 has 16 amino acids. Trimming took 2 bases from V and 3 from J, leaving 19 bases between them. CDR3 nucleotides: TGCAGTGCTAGACTCCCCAGGGGTCCACTAGACTATGGCTACACCTTC. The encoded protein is CSARLPRGPLDYGYTF.

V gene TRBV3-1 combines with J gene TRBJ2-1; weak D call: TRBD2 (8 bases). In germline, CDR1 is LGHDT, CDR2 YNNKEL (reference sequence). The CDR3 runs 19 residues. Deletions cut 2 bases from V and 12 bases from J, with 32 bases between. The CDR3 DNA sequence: TGTGCCAGCAGCCAATTGACCAGAGGTACCGGGACTAGGACAGGTGGGCAGTTCTTC. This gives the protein CASSQLTRGTGTRTGGQFF.